This T cell receptor (beta chain) was captured by sequencing in a study of identical twins. The CDR3 has 14 amino acids. V dropped 3 bases and J dropped 4; count of bases not matched to a gene: 4. Germline CDR1 and CDR2: MGHDK and SYGVNS. Study conclusions and caveats: Out-of-frame beta sequences exhibited a weaker degree of excess twin sharing. Findings depended on cross-sectional statistics rather than tracking the same donors.

This clonotype was counted ten times or more. Its specificity is unknown. A single record per CDR3 protein comes from TCRdb applying MiXCR to the 5' RACE reads. The sample contains about 300,000 distinct CDR3 sequences, over 9% of which appear only once. These data were likewise used in another study, on yellow fever vaccine responses in identical twins.

Sequencing used CD8+ T cells sorted from blood. This sequence was found in a woman aged 18-30 years in good health. V gene TRBV25-1 combines with J gene TRBJ2-5; 8 bases match TRBD1. The CDR3, as DNA: TGTGCCAGCAGTGACTGGACAGGGCCAGAGACCCAGTACTTC. Encoded protein: CASSDWTGPETQYF.